A selection of T cell receptor beta chains follows, all from one sample in a study of blood T cell repertoires in COVID-19. Clones were read by immunoSEQ multiplex PCR, and TCRdb kept only the in-frame ones, dropping some. This sample carries over 200,000 clones, about 83% of them seen once, and the ten largest clones take about 9%. The sequenced sample was peripheral blood. The receptors originated from a man aged 35-49 years with active or convalescent COVID-19. Both conserved end residues are part of each CDR3. Fields, in order: J gene, V gene, CDR3 protein.

TRBJ1-2 TRBV27 CASSNTVGSYGYTF
TRBJ1-2 TRBV24-1 CATSGGQATYGYTF
TRBJ2-5 TRBV7-3 CASTPKVNLAGVKETQYF
TRBJ1-5 TRBV21-1 CASSLGQAKPVGQPQHF
TRBJ1-1 TRBV4-1 CASSLIGTGVTEAFF
TRBJ2-1 TRBV2 CASSELQGTGNEQFF
TRBJ1-6 TRBV11-2 CASSFEETAYNSPLHF
TRBJ2-1 TRBV4-1 CASSQDTAKLTVILKGEQFF
TRBJ1-3 TRBV6-6 CASSSKSAGNTIYF
TRBJ1-5 TRBV7-2 CASSSLQGAGSNQPQHF
TRBJ2-3 TRBV9 CASSAMGGSTDTQYF
TRBJ1-4 TRBV30 CAQEGSEKLFF
TRBJ2-3 TRBV7-6 CASSSRGGGTDTQYF
TRBJ2-1 TRBV6-5 CASRVTGDRVNEQFF
TRBJ2-7 TRBV11-2 CASSNRGAAEQYF
TRBJ2-7 TRBV5-4 CASSSGTDYEQYF
TRBJ1-5 TRBV27 CASSLDRNQPQHF
TRBJ1-1 TRBV10-3 CAISESSPGSTEAFF
TRBJ2-3 TRBV7-8 CASSLSPNIAADTQYF
TRBJ2-1 TRBV25-1 CASSEGETSGRSGNEQFF
TRBJ1-1 TRBV15 CATSALSEAFF
TRBJ1-5 TRBV5-5 CASSLTGNQPQHF
TRBJ2-1 TRBV12-3/TRBV12-4 CASRPTGENEQFF
TRBJ1-5 TRBV27 CASSRGTGEFNQPQHF
TRBJ2-3 TRBV11-2 CASSLSGLSTDTQYF
TRBJ2-7 TRBV6-5 CASSYGTAYSYEQYF
TRBJ1-1 TRBV15 CATSRDRGSPEAFF
TRBJ2-7 TRBV29-1 CSVGFGAGGNGQYF
TRBJ2-3 TRBV11-3 CASSLDYSSGATSTDTQYF
TRBJ1-1 TRBV18 CASSPNSGSTEAFF
TRBJ1-4 TRBV6-4 CASSPDLGAGVEKLFF
TRBJ1-4 TRBV18 CANGPISQGQEKLFF
TRBJ1-4 TRBV7-6 CASSLDKLFNEKLFF
TRBJ2-7 TRBV20-1 CSGAAGYEQYF
TRBJ1-3 TRBV7-2 CASSDRGGNTIYF
TRBJ1-1 TRBV5-1 CASSFGQGESEAFF
TRBJ2-1 TRBV10-3 CATIMSPGSGYSNEQFF
TRBJ2-3 TRBV4-2 CASSQALTSGGFNTDTQYF
TRBJ1-2 TRBV6-1 CASSEAPGINYGYTF
TRBJ2-1 TRBV29-1 CSAWPDSNEQFF
TRBJ2-3 TRBV30 CAWSLDREGTDTQYF
TRBJ1-3 TRBV7-2 CASSLATGGNTIYF
TRBJ2-7 TRBV6-5 CASSGTAYEQYF